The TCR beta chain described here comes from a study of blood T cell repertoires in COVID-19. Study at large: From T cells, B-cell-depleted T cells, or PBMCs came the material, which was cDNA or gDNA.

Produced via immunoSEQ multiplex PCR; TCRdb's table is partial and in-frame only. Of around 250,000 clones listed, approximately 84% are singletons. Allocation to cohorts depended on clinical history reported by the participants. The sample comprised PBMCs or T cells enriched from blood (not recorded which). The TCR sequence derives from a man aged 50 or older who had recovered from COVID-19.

This CDR3 is CASSVGLAAEQYF. CDR3 DNA sequence: TGTGCCAGCAGTGTAGGACTAGCCGCTGAGCAGTACTTC. This chain uses TRBV2 with TRBJ2-7; TRBD2 matches at 8 bases. This CDR3 comprises 13 residues. Trimming cost V 4 bases and J 7 bases; bases outside gene matches: 6. The germline gives CDR1 SNHLY, CDR2 FYNNEI.